This is a list of T cell receptor beta chains from one sample in a study of blood T cell repertoires in COVID-19. Generated by immunoSEQ multiplex PCR, the TCRdb table keeps only in-frame clones and is missing some. The table lists 350,000 to 400,000 clones, less than 90% of them singletons. Sequencing was done on a sample of PBMCs or T cells enriched from blood (not recorded which). The receptors were gathered from a woman aged 25-40 years who had recovered from COVID-19. CDR3s include the opening cysteine and the closing phenylalanine or tryptophan. Fields, in order: J gene, clone size, V gene, D gene, CDR3 protein, CDR3 DNA. A D gene is named only where the DNA matches it firmly. Only part of the rows carry a size: once, few, many, or a class if the clone is expanded.

j_call: TRBJ1-2
clone_size: NA
v_call: TRBV3-1/TRBV3-2
d_call: NA
cdr3_aa: CASSRITSPANYGYTF
cdr3_nt: TGTGCCAGCAGCCGTATTACTTCTCCGGCTAACTATGGCTACACCTTC

j_call: TRBJ2-7
clone_size: many
v_call: TRBV5-1
d_call: TRBD1
cdr3_aa: CASSRDSPYEQYF
cdr3_nt: TGCGCCAGCAGCCGGGACAGTCCTTACGAGCAGTACTTC

j_call: TRBJ1-1
clone_size: NA
v_call: TRBV28
d_call: NA
cdr3_aa: CASTLNTEAFF
cdr3_nt: TGTGCCAGCACTCTGAACACTGAAGCTTTCTTT

j_call: TRBJ2-7
clone_size: NA
v_call: TRBV5-5
d_call: NA
cdr3_aa: CASSLARERDEQYF
cdr3_nt: TGTGCCAGCAGCTTGGCCCGGGAGAGGGACGAGCAGTACTTC

j_call: TRBJ2-1
clone_size: NA
v_call: TRBV14
d_call: TRBD2
cdr3_aa: CASSQKRASGVYNEQFF
cdr3_nt: TGTGCCAGCAGCCAAAAAAGGGCGAGCGGGGTTTACAATGAGCAGTTCTTC

j_call: TRBJ2-7
clone_size: NA
v_call: TRBV6-2/TRBV6-3
d_call: TRBD1
cdr3_aa: CASSFHPQGVSAYEQYF
cdr3_nt: TGTGCCAGCAGTTTCCACCCACAGGGGGTGTCCGCCTACGAGCAGTACTTC

j_call: TRBJ2-1
clone_size: few
v_call: TRBV28
d_call: TRBD2
cdr3_aa: CASIPSSRASGHNYNEQFF
cdr3_nt: TGTGCCAGCATCCCCTCATCTCGGGCTAGCGGGCATAATTACAATGAGCAGTTCTTC

j_call: TRBJ2-5
clone_size: NA
v_call: TRBV28
d_call: NA
cdr3_aa: CASSSETQYF
cdr3_nt: TGTGCCAGCAGTTCGGAGACCCAGTACTTC

j_call: TRBJ2-5
clone_size: NA
v_call: TRBV4-2
d_call: TRBD2
cdr3_aa: CASSQELAGGPDQETQYF
cdr3_nt: TGTGCCAGCAGCCAAGAGCTAGCGGGAGGGCCGGACCAAGAGACCCAGTACTTC

j_call: TRBJ2-1
clone_size: NA
v_call: TRBV3-1/TRBV3-2
d_call: NA
cdr3_aa: CASSHPYKHNEQFF
cdr3_nt: TGTGCCAGCAGCCACCCCTATAAGCACAATGAGCAGTTCTTC

j_call: TRBJ2-7
clone_size: NA
v_call: TRBV3-1/TRBV3-2
d_call: NA
cdr3_aa: CASSQQGKQYF
cdr3_nt: TGTGCCAGCAGCCAACAGGGAAAGCAGTACTTC

j_call: TRBJ1-1
clone_size: NA
v_call: TRBV16
d_call: TRBD1
cdr3_aa: CASSQSVWRRDSSEAFF
cdr3_nt: TGTGCCAGCAGCCAATCAGTTTGGCGCCGGGACAGCTCTGAAGCTTTCTTT

j_call: TRBJ2-7
clone_size: once
v_call: TRBV5-5
d_call: NA
cdr3_aa: CASSLASTHEQYF
cdr3_nt: TGTGCCAGCAGCTTGGCGAGCACCCACGAGCAGTACTTC

j_call: TRBJ2-5
clone_size: NA
v_call: TRBV10-3
d_call: TRBD2
cdr3_aa: CAISKTSGSEQTQYF
cdr3_nt: TGTGCCATCAGTAAGACTAGCGGGAGTGAACAGACCCAGTACTTC

j_call: TRBJ1-1
clone_size: NA
v_call: TRBV6-6
d_call: TRBD1
cdr3_aa: CASSYSTGGAGTEAFF
cdr3_nt: TGTGCCAGCAGTTACTCGACAGGGGGCGCGGGCACTGAAGCTTTCTTT

j_call: TRBJ2-2
clone_size: once
v_call: TRBV3-1/TRBV3-2
d_call: TRBD2
cdr3_aa: CASSPGERGVTGELFF
cdr3_nt: TGTGCCAGCAGCCCCGGGGAGCGGGGGGTCACCGGGGAGCTGTTTTTT

j_call: TRBJ1-1
clone_size: NA
v_call: TRBV3-1/TRBV3-2
d_call: NA
cdr3_aa: CASSQGSRVTAEAFF
cdr3_nt: TGTGCCAGCAGCCAAGGGAGCAGGGTTACTGCTGAAGCTTTCTTT

j_call: TRBJ2-2
clone_size: NA
v_call: TRBV19
d_call: TRBD1
cdr3_aa: CATLNRGATGELFF
cdr3_nt: TGTGCCACCTTGAACAGGGGAGCTACCGGGGAGCTGTTTTTT

j_call: TRBJ2-1
clone_size: NA
v_call: TRBV9
d_call: NA
cdr3_aa: CASSVGDRHQFF
cdr3_nt: TGTGCCAGCAGCGTAGGAGACCGACATCAGTTCTTC

j_call: TRBJ2-1
clone_size: NA
v_call: TRBV2
d_call: TRBD2
cdr3_aa: CASTQLAGNEQFF
cdr3_nt: TGTGCCAGCACCCAACTAGCGGGCAATGAGCAGTTCTTC

j_call: TRBJ2-2
clone_size: NA
v_call: TRBV19
d_call: TRBD1
cdr3_aa: CASTQPGQGSPGELFF
cdr3_nt: TGTGCCAGTACCCAACCGGGACAGGGATCCCCCGGGGAGCTGTTTTTT

j_call: TRBJ2-1
clone_size: NA
v_call: TRBV9
d_call: TRBD2
cdr3_aa: CASSVGGWASGRNNEQFF
cdr3_nt: TGTGCCAGCAGCGTAGGCGGGTGGGCTAGCGGCAGAAACAATGAGCAGTTCTTC

j_call: TRBJ1-1
clone_size: NA
v_call: TRBV2
d_call: NA
cdr3_aa: CASTSNTGQDTEAFF
cdr3_nt: TGTGCCAGCACGTCGAACACAGGACAAGACACTGAAGCTTTCTTT

j_call: TRBJ2-4
clone_size: NA
v_call: TRBV15
d_call: NA
cdr3_aa: CATSSSNRGLAKNIQYF
cdr3_nt: TGTGCCACCAGCAGTAGTAATCGGGGTCTGGCCAAAAACATTCAGTACTTC

j_call: TRBJ1-5
clone_size: NA
v_call: TRBV9
d_call: NA
cdr3_aa: CASSVGSSNQPQHF
cdr3_nt: TGTGCCAGCAGCGTAGGTAGTAGCAATCAGCCCCAGCATTTT

j_call: TRBJ1-5
clone_size: NA
v_call: TRBV19
d_call: NA
cdr3_aa: CASSIGGGYNQPQHF
cdr3_nt: TGTGCCAGTAGTATCGGGGGAGGTTACAATCAGCCCCAGCATTTT

j_call: TRBJ2-1
clone_size: NA
v_call: TRBV27
d_call: TRBD2
cdr3_aa: CASSLFGTSGIGNEQFF
cdr3_nt: TGTGCCAGCAGTTTATTTGGGACTAGCGGAATCGGCAATGAGCAGTTCTTC

j_call: TRBJ2-7
clone_size: NA
v_call: TRBV5-4
d_call: TRBD2
cdr3_aa: CASSVGLAGGGEQYF
cdr3_nt: TGTGCCAGCAGCGTTGGACTAGCGGGAGGCGGCGAGCAGTACTTC

j_call: TRBJ1-1
clone_size: NA
v_call: TRBV16
d_call: TRBD1
cdr3_aa: CASSQSGTEGEAFF
cdr3_nt: TGTGCCAGCAGCCAATCCGGGACAGAGGGAGAAGCTTTCTTT

j_call: TRBJ2-1
clone_size: NA
v_call: TRBV19
d_call: NA
cdr3_aa: CASSTGGESYEQFF
cdr3_nt: TGTGCCAGTAGTACAGGCGGGGAAAGCTATGAGCAGTTCTTC

j_call: TRBJ2-1
clone_size: NA
v_call: TRBV5-1
d_call: NA
cdr3_aa: CASSFNGQNDNEQFF
cdr3_nt: TGCGCCAGCAGCTTCAACGGACAGAATGACAATGAGCAGTTCTTC

j_call: TRBJ1-5
clone_size: NA
v_call: TRBV28
d_call: TRBD1
cdr3_aa: CASSSAGGRKGQPQHF
cdr3_nt: TGTGCCAGCAGTTCAGCAGGGGGTCGTAAGGGTCAGCCCCAGCATTTT

j_call: TRBJ2-1
clone_size: NA
v_call: TRBV7-9
d_call: TRBD2
cdr3_aa: CASSLPSGRQSYNEQFF
cdr3_nt: TGTGCCAGCAGCTTACCTAGCGGGAGGCAATCCTACAATGAGCAGTTCTTC

j_call: TRBJ2-7
clone_size: NA
v_call: TRBV29-1
d_call: TRBD2
cdr3_aa: CSVTTSGGYYEQYF
cdr3_nt: TGCAGCGTGACCACTAGCGGGGGATACTACGAGCAGTACTTC

j_call: TRBJ2-7
clone_size: few
v_call: TRBV10-3
d_call: TRBD2
cdr3_aa: CAISSLAGAFEQYF
cdr3_nt: TGTGCCATCAGTTCCCTAGCGGGAGCGTTCGAGCAGTACTTC

j_call: TRBJ2-7
clone_size: NA
v_call: TRBV29-1
d_call: NA
cdr3_aa: CSVLTGSGYEQYF
cdr3_nt: TGCAGCGTTCTGACCGGGAGCGGATACGAGCAGTACTTC

j_call: TRBJ1-1
clone_size: few
v_call: TRBV5-1
d_call: NA
cdr3_aa: CASSLSGGTENTEAFF
cdr3_nt: TGCGCCAGCAGCTTATCGGGGGGGACGGAGAACACTGAAGCTTTCTTT

j_call: TRBJ1-2
clone_size: once
v_call: TRBV6-5
d_call: NA
cdr3_aa: CASSPRVLDGYTF
cdr3_nt: TGTGCCAGCAGCCCCAGGGTCCTCGATGGCTACACCTTC

j_call: TRBJ1-4
clone_size: NA
v_call: TRBV27
d_call: NA
cdr3_aa: CASSYRRDEKLFF
cdr3_nt: TGTGCCAGCAGTTACCGGAGGGATGAAAAACTGTTTTTT

j_call: TRBJ1-6
clone_size: NA
v_call: TRBV7-3
d_call: NA
cdr3_aa: CASSPDRNSPLHF
cdr3_nt: TGTGCCAGCAGCCCGGACAGAAATTCACCCCTCCACTTT

j_call: TRBJ1-5
clone_size: NA
v_call: TRBV29-1
d_call: TRBD1
cdr3_aa: CSVRQGDQPQHF
cdr3_nt: TGCAGCGTCCGACAGGGGGATCAGCCCCAGCATTTT

j_call: TRBJ2-1
clone_size: NA
v_call: TRBV14
d_call: TRBD2
cdr3_aa: CASSQLAGGHNEQFF
cdr3_nt: TGTGCCAGCAGTCAACTAGCGGGGGGGCACAATGAGCAGTTCTTC

j_call: TRBJ2-7
clone_size: once
v_call: TRBV5-1
d_call: NA
cdr3_aa: CASSWGTFETYEQYF
cdr3_nt: TGCGCCAGCAGCTGGGGGACATTCGAAACCTACGAGCAGTACTTC

j_call: TRBJ1-2
clone_size: NA
v_call: TRBV2
d_call: NA
cdr3_aa: CASSDSGPNPF
cdr3_nt: TGTGCCAGCAGTGACTCAGGGCCTAACCCCTTC

j_call: TRBJ2-2
clone_size: NA
v_call: TRBV6-5
d_call: NA
cdr3_aa: CASRDSGNTGELFF
cdr3_nt: TGTGCCAGCAGAGATAGCGGGAACACCGGGGAGCTGTTTTTT

j_call: TRBJ2-7
clone_size: NA
v_call: TRBV18
d_call: TRBD1
cdr3_aa: CASSPIQGDRAYEQYF
cdr3_nt: TGTGCCAGCTCACCGATTCAGGGGGATAGGGCCTACGAGCAGTACTTC